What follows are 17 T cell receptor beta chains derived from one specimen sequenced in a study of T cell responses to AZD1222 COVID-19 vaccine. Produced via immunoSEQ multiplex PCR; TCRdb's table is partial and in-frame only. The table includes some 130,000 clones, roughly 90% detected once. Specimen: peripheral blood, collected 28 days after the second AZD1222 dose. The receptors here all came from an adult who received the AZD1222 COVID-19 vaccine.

CDR3 coding DNA: TGTGCCAGCAGCTTTGGGCGGGGTTTAGCCAAAAACATTCAGTACTTC. Translating it yields CASSFGRGLAKNIQYF. The gene calls are TRBV11-2 and TRBJ2-4; possibly TRBD2 for D (6 bases). Germline V gives CDR1 SGHAT, CDR2 FQNNGV. This CDR3 spans 16 amino acids. With 3 bases removed from V and 0 bases from J, the gap between germline ends came to 12 bases.

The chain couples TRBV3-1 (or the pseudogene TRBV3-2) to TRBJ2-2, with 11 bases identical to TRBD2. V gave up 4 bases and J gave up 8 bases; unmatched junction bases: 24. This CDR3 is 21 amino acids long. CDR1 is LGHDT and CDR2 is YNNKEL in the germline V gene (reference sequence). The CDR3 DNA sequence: TGTGCCAGCAGCCCTAAGGTCCTCAACTATAGCGGGAGGGCTGTCCGGGGGGAGCTGTTTTTT. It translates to CASSPKVLNYSGRAVRGELFF.

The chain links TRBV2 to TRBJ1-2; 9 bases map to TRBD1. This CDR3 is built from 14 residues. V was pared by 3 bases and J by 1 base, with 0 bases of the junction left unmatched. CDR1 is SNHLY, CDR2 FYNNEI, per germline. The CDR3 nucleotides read TGTGCCAGCAGTGAGGACAGGGGTAACTATGGCTACACCTTC. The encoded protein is CASSEDRGNYGYTF.

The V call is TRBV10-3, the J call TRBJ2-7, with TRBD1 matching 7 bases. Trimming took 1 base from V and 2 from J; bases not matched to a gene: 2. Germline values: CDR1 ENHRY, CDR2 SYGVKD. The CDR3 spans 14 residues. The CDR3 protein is CAISEYRGTYEQYF. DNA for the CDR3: TGTGCCATCAGTGAGTACAGGGGAACCTACGAGCAGTACTTC.

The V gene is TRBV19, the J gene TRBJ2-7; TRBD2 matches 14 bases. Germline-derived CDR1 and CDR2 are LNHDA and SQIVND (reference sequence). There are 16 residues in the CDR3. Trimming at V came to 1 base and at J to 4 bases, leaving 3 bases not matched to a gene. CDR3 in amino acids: CASSIGGTSGSYEQYF. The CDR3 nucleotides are TGTGCCAGTAGTATAGGTGGGACTAGCGGGAGTTACGAGCAGTACTTC.

CDR3 region: CASALTDRRTNEKLFF. Here the CDR3 DNA reads TGTGCCAGCGCCTTGACAGACAGGAGAACTAATGAAAAACTGTTTTTT. This chain joins TRBV7-8 and TRBJ1-4, with D maybe TRBD1 (6 bases). Trimming removed 8 bases from V and 1 base from J, with 17 bases in between. The germline gives CDR1 SGHVS, CDR2 FQNEAQ. The CDR3 has 16 residues. Combining the CDR3 with reference TRBV7-8 and TRBJ1-4 gives the whole variable domain GAGVSQSPRYKVAKRGQDVALRCDPISGHVSLFWYQQALGQGPEFLTYFQNEAQLDKSGLPSDRFFAERPEGSVSTLKIQRTQQEDSAVYLCASALTDRRTNEKLFFGSGTQLSVL.

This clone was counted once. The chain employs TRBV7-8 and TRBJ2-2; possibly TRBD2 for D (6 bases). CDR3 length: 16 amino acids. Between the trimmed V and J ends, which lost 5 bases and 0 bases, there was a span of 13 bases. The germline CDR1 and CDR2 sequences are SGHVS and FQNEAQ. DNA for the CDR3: TGTGCCAGCAGCCCGAGGGACTGGGCGAACACCGGGGAGCTGTTTTTT. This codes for CASSPRDWANTGELFF.

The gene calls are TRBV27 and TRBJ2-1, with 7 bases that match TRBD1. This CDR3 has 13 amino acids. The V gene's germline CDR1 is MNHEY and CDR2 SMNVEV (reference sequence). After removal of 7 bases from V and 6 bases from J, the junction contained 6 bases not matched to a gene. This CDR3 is CASTRDSFNEQFF. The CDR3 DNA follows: TGTGCCAGCACCCGGGACAGTTTCAATGAGCAGTTCTTC.

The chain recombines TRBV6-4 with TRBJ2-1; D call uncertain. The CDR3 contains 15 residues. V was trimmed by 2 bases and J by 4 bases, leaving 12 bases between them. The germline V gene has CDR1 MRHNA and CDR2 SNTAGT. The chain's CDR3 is CASSDEDSPYNEQFF. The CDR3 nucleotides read TGTGCCAGCAGTGACGAGGATTCACCTTACAATGAGCAGTTCTTC.

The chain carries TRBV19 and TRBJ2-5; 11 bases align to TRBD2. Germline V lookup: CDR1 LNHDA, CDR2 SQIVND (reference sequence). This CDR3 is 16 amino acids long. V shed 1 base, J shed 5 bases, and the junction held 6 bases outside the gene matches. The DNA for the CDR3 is TGTGCCAGTAGTATAGCCCCACTAGCGGGAGTGGAGACCCAGTACTTC. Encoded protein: CASSIAPLAGVETQYF.

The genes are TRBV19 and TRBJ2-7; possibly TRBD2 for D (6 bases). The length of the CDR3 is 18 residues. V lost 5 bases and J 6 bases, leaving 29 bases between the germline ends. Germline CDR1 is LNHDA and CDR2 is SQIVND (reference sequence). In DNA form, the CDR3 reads TGTGCCAGTAGTGAGAAGGGACTCCCCCAGGGCTTATTCGGCGAGCAGTACTTC. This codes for CASSEKGLPQGLFGEQYF. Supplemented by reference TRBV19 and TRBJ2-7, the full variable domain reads DGGITQSPKYLFRKEGQNVTLSCEQNLNHDAMYWYRQDPGQGLRLIYYSQIVNDFQKGDIAEGYSVSREKKESFPLTVTSAQKNPTAFYLCASSEKGLPQGLFGEQYFGPGTRLTVT.

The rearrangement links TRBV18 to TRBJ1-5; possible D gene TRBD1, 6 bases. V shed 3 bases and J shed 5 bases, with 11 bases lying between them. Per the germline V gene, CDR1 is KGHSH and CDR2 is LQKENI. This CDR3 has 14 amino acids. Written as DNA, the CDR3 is TGTGCCAGCTCACCTACTGGGGGCGATCAGCCCCAGCATTTT. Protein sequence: CASSPTGGDQPQHF. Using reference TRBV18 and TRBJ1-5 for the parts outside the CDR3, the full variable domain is NAGVMQNPRHLVRRRGQEARLRCSPMKGHSHVYWYRQLPEEGLKFMVYLQKENIIDESGMPKERFSAEFPKEGPSILRIQQVVRGDSAAYFCASSPTGGDQPQHFGDGTRLSIL.

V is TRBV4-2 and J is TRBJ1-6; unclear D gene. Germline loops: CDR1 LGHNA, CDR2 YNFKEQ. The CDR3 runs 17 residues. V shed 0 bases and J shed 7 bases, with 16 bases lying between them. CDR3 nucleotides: TGTGCCAGCAGCCAAGATAGGATTCCCCCGGCGAATTCACCCCTCCACTTT. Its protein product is CASSQDRIPPANSPLHF.

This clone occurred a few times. In DNA, the CDR3 is TGCGCCAGCAGCCCGACAGGGGGCAGGCTTGGAGAAAAACTGTTTTTT. It encodes CASSPTGGRLGEKLFF. The gene calls are TRBV5-1 and TRBJ1-4; TRBD1 matches at 10 bases. The CDR3 has 16 residues. Germline lookup yields CDR1 SGHRS and CDR2 YFSETQ. The ends lost 4 bases at V and 8 bases at J; junction bases unmatched: 11.

The CDR3 loop is CSVEDWGPYGYTF. DNA for the CDR3: TGCAGCGTTGAAGATTGGGGGCCCTATGGCTACACCTTC. V gene TRBV29-1 combines with J gene TRBJ1-2; tentative D call: TRBD1 (6 bases). Trimming shortened V by 0 bases and J by 4 bases, and 9 bases separated the two germline ends. The CDR3 is 13 amino acids. Germline-derived CDR1 and CDR2 are SQVTM and ANQGSEA.

The CDR3 DNA reads as TGTGCCAGCAGCACCACGACAGGAGGGATGAACACTGAAGCTTTCTTT. Translated, it gives CASSTTTGGMNTEAFF. The rearrangement uses TRBV11-2 and TRBJ1-1; D may be TRBD1 (6 bases). V dropped 5 bases and J dropped 0 bases, with 16 bases sitting between them. The CDR3 runs 16 residues. From germline, CDR1 is SGHAT and CDR2 FQNNGV.

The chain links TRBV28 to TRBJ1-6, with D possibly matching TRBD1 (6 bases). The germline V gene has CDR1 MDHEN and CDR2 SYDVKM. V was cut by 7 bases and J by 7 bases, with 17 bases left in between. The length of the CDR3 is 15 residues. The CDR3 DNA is TGTGCCAGCACCCCGGGGGGGCAGAAAAATTCACCCCTCCACTTT. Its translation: CASTPGGQKNSPLHF.